This record covers a single TCR beta chain. This record belongs to a study of T cell changes during pregnancy in multiple sclerosis. There are 15 residues in the CDR3. V lost 2 bases to trimming and J lost 6 bases; unmatched junction nucleotides: 2. CDR1 and CDR2 from the germline V gene are ENHRY and SYGVKD. Assay used: immunoSEQ multiplex PCR; TCRdb lists only in-frame clones, some missing. Seen here are 50,000 to 80,000 clones, 80% to 95% observed once, and the top ten hold about 1.5%. The V call is TRBV10-3, the J call TRBJ2-3, with 13 bases lining up with TRBD2. The sample in question was peripheral blood, obtained in the second trimester of pregnancy. The TCR sequence derives from a female donor with multiple sclerosis, enrolled in a pregnancy study. CDR3 in DNA: TGTGCCATCAGTGAGACTAGCGGGAGGGCCGATACGCAGTATTTT. This codes for CAISETSGRADTQYF.